A single sample is the source of the 20 T cell receptor beta chains below, sequenced in a study of shared clonotypes between healthy human individuals. Produced via immunoSEQ multiplex PCR; TCRdb's table is partial and in-frame only. The table has millions of clones, more than 85% seen once. Sequenced material: naive CD4+ T cells from PBMCs. Sample subset: CD45RA+ positively selected. The source of these receptors is a man aged 18 to 30 in good health. Some clones in this sample may be carry-over from other donors' samples.

This chain joins TRBV18 and TRBJ1-5; TRBD1 matches 9 bases. Per germline, CDR1 KGHSH and CDR2 LQKENI. After removal of 5 bases from V and 10 bases from J, the junction contained 12 bases not matched to a gene. The CDR3 runs 15 residues. The CDR3 DNA is TGTGCCAGCTCAACCGGGACAGGGACCCTTCTACCCCAGCATTTT. It translates to CASSTGTGTLLPQHF. The full variable domain, in which reference TRBV18 and TRBJ1-5 provide the parts outside the CDR3, is NAGVMQNPRHLVRRRGQEARLRCSPMKGHSHVYWYRQLPEEGLKFMVYLQKENIIDESGMPKERFSAEFPKEGPSILRIQQVVRGDSAAYFCASSTGTGTLLPQHFGDGTRLSIL.

J is TRBJ2-7 and V is TRBV11-2; D uncertain. Germline lookup yields CDR1 SGHAT and CDR2 FQNNGV. V was trimmed by 5 bases and J by 6 bases, leaving 11 bases between them. CDR3 length equals 12 residues. The CDR3 nucleotides are TGTGCCAGCAGCGGCCCATCACTCGAGCAGTACTTC. This sequence encodes CASSGPSLEQYF.

In regard to this clone: Other DNA sequences in the sample encode the same CDR3. V usage is TRBV15 and J usage is TRBJ2-7; 10 bases fit TRBD1. The CDR3 consists of 13 residues. CDR1 is LNHNV and CDR2 is YYDKDF in the germline V gene (reference sequence). The V gene end was trimmed by 8 bases and the J gene end by 3 bases; junction bases not matched to a gene: 4. The CDR3 sequence: CATARDRGYEQYF. DNA for the CDR3: TGTGCCACCGCCCGGGACAGGGGCTACGAGCAGTACTTC.

The V and J genes are TRBV5-1 and TRBJ2-7, with TRBD2 matching 11 bases. The CDR3 consists of 16 residues. V shed 1 base and J 1 base; nucleotides not matched to a gene: 4. Germline CDR1 reads SGHRS; CDR2 reads YFSETQ. CDR3 sequence reads: CASSLSTSGGSYEQYF. The CDR3 DNA reads TGCGCCAGCAGCTTGAGCACTAGCGGGGGTTCCTACGAGCAGTACTTC.

V usage is TRBV9 and J usage is TRBJ2-1, with D possibly being TRBD1 (6 bases). Trimming removed 0 bases from V and 9 bases from J, with 10 bases in between. Germline CDR1 reads SGDLS; CDR2 reads YYNGEE. The CDR3 is 13 amino acids. CDR3 nucleotides: TGTGCCAGCAGCGTAGCCGGGACATCTGAGCAGTTCTTC. Encoded protein: CASSVAGTSEQFF.

The chain carries TRBV18 and TRBJ2-5; TRBD1 matches 10 bases. V lost 3 bases, J lost 5 bases, and 3 bases stayed unmatched. Germline V CDR1 and CDR2: KGHSH, LQKENI. The CDR3 spans 14 residues. For the CDR3, the DNA is TGTGCCAGCTCACCTGACAGGGGGCACGAGACCCAGTACTTC. This sequence encodes CASSPDRGHETQYF.

Notes on this clone: The junction and the germline gene differ at one end; a read error may be behind it. The same CDR3 also results from other DNA sequences found in this sample. The chain has TRBV28 and TRBJ1-4; no clear D. The CDR3 extends over 17 amino acids. Germline CDR1 MDHEN, CDR2 SYDVKM. The CDR3 is CASSGSLGRLTNEKLFF. The CDR3 DNA is TGTGCCAGCAGTGGGTCGTTAGGACGGTTAACTAATGAGAAACTGTTTTTT. Full variable domain (rest looked up from reference TRBV28 and TRBJ1-4): DVKVTQSSRYLVKRTGEKVFLECVQDMDHENMFWYRQDPGLGLRLIYFSYDVKMKEKGDIPEGYSVSREKKERFSLILESASTNQTSMYLCASSGSLGRLTNEKLFFGSGTQLSVL.

The chain employs TRBV27 and TRBJ1-1; D is unresolved. This CDR3 has 13 residues. The germline CDR1 and CDR2 sequences are MNHEY and SMNVEV (reference sequence). V was clipped by 5 bases and J by 1 base, with 8 bases between them. The CDR3 DNA reads as TGTGCCAGCAGTCGGGCTGCGAACACTGAAGCTTTCTTT. It yields the protein CASSRAANTEAFF.

The chain uses TRBV7-9 and TRBJ2-1; TRBD2 agrees at 7 bases. The germline CDR1 and CDR2 sequences are SEHNR and FQNEAQ (reference sequence). V lost 1 base, J lost 4 bases, and 16 bases stayed unmatched. The length of the CDR3 is 19 residues. CDR3 coding DNA: TGTGCCAGCAGCTTAGGCAAGGAGCGTGGAGGGAGGGGATACAATGAGCAGTTCTTC. Amino acid sequence: CASSLGKERGGRGYNEQFF. The complete variable domain, with remaining parts taken from reference TRBV7-9 and TRBJ2-1, reads DTGVSQNPRHKITKRGQNVTFRCDPISEHNRLYWYRQTLGQGPEFLTYFQNEAQLEKSRLLSDRFSAERPKGSFSTLEIQRTEQGDSAMYLCASSLGKERGGRGYNEQFFGPGTRLTVL.

About this clone: This sample includes further DNA sequences coding for the same CDR3. V and J are TRBV11-1 and TRBJ2-7, with unresolved D. Germline loops: CDR1 SGHAT, CDR2 FQDESV (reference sequence). The V end was cut by 6 bases, the J end by 1 base, with 4 bases between. This CDR3 is built from 11 residues. The CDR3 protein is CASSRSYEQYF. The DNA for the CDR3 is TGTGCCAGCAGTAGGTCCTACGAGCAGTACTTC.

The chain couples TRBV7-9 to TRBJ2-3, with no clear D. Per the germline V gene, CDR1 is SEHNR and CDR2 is FQNEAQ (reference sequence). Trimming left V 1 base short and J 2 bases short, with 10 bases between. CDR3 size: 15 residues. The CDR3 nucleotides read TGTGCCAGCAGCTTAGGCATAACAGCCACAGATACGCAGTATTTT. It yields the protein CASSLGITATDTQYF.

This clone was picked up one time. J is TRBJ2-5 and V is TRBV2; TRBD1 or TRBD2 may be the D gene (5 bases each). Germline V CDR1 and CDR2: SNHLY, FYNNEI. This CDR3 region has 14 residues. Trimming removed 4 bases at V and 3 bases at J, with 12 bases between. Written as DNA, the CDR3 is TGTGCCAGCAGTGGATTTGGGGGAAAAGAGACCCAGTACTTC. Encoded protein: CASSGFGGKETQYF.

Only one count was recorded for this clone. The chain is built from TRBV27 and TRBJ2-5; D assignment may be TRBD1 or TRBD2 (6 bases each). With the DNA end fitting TRBJ2-7 better, the J assignment may be wrong. The CDR3 is 14 residues long. Germline V gene lookup returns CDR1 MNHEY and CDR2 SMNVEV (reference sequence). Here the CDR3 reads CASSTSGAGYEQYF. Written as DNA, the CDR3 is TGTGCCAGCAGTACCTCGGGGGCCGGATACGAGCAGTACTTC.

The gene calls are TRBV6-5 and TRBJ1-2; D is undetermined. Germline V gene lookup returns CDR1 MNHEY and CDR2 SVGAGI. The CDR3 is 14 amino acids. The germline V and J ends were trimmed by 6 bases and 10 bases, with 21 bases remaining between them. CDR3 loop: CASRTRGKREDYTF. CDR3 DNA sequence: TGTGCCAGCAGGACCCGTGGGAAAAGGGAAGACTACACCTTC.

The chain links TRBV9 to TRBJ1-5; no clear D. Germline V CDR1 and CDR2: SGDLS, YYNGEE. The CDR3 is made up of 13 amino acids. Trimming stripped 3 bases from V and 0 bases from J, with 4 bases between. The CDR3 spells CASSALSNQPQHF. The CDR3 nucleotides read TGTGCCAGCAGCGCCCTTAGCAATCAGCCCCAGCATTTT.

The chain is built from TRBV28 and TRBJ2-7; D is perhaps TRBD1 (6 bases). The CDR3 totals 12 residues. Per germline, CDR1 MDHEN and CDR2 SYDVKM. Trimming shortened V by 2 bases and J by 9 bases, and 11 bases separated the two germline ends. The DNA for the CDR3 is TGTGCCAGCAGTTTAGGGGACATGGGGCAGTACTTC. It encodes CASSLGDMGQYF. Variable domain in full (rest from reference TRBV28 and TRBJ2-7): DVKVTQSSRYLVKRTGEKVFLECVQDMDHENMFWYRQDPGLGLRLIYFSYDVKMKEKGDIPEGYSVSREKKERFSLILESASTNQTSMYLCASSLGDMGQYFGPGTRLTVT.

The CDR3 protein is CASSQFLAGEGSYNEQFF. DNA for the CDR3: TGTGCCAGCAGCCAATTTTTAGCGGGAGAGGGCTCCTACAATGAGCAGTTCTTC. The rearrangement joins TRBV4-2 to TRBJ2-1; 9 bases fit TRBD2. In germline, CDR1 is LGHNA, CDR2 YNFKEQ. This CDR3 has 18 amino acids. J gave up 0 bases and V 2 bases, and 8 bases lay outside the gene matches.

This sequence joins TRBV4-1 and TRBJ2-7, with 8 bases lining up with TRBD1. The CDR3 totals 17 residues. In germline, CDR1 is MGHRA, CDR2 YSYEKL. V shed 0 bases and J 0 bases; nucleotides not matched to a gene: 7. CDR3 region: CASSQDPLRGLSYEQYF. Written as DNA, the CDR3 is TGCGCCAGCAGCCAAGATCCTCTCAGGGGGCTCTCCTACGAGCAGTACTTC.

The count of this clone is one. The chain employs TRBV18 and TRBJ2-7, with D uncertain. This CDR3 has 14 amino acids. Trimming took 5 bases from V and 2 from J, leaving 13 bases between them. The germline gives CDR1 KGHSH, CDR2 LQKENI. The CDR3, as DNA: TGTGCCAGCTCATCGGGCAGACGAACCTACGAGCAGTACTTC. Translated: CASSSGRRTYEQYF.

This clone was observed once. CDR3 bases: TGTGCCAGCAGGGTAGACAGGAATACCTACGAGCAGTACTTC. Residues: CASRVDRNTYEQYF. This sequence joins TRBV2 and TRBJ2-7; a weak D match, TRBD1 (6 bases). The V gene's germline CDR1 is SNHLY and CDR2 FYNNEI. V lost 6 bases and J 2 bases, leaving 14 bases between the germline ends. The CDR3 has 14 residues.